The clone carrying this TCR beta chain appeared many times. The target antigen is unknown. This sample was included in a study of T cell repertoires in cytomegalovirus infection. Study overall: A matching HLA type, together with CMV infection, was signaled by public TCR beta signatures. Points from the study as a whole: Accumulated public TCR beta family frequency recognized individuals carrying CMV together with the relevant HLA. Ex vivo responses were dominated by HLA-C-restricted CMV-specific TCR beta clonotypes.

TCRdb reprocessed the reads via MiXCR and lists one record per CDR3 protein. Of 150,000 to 200,000 distinct CDR3 sequences in the sample, approximately 14% are singletons; the top ten hold approximately 30%. Losses at the gene ends were 4 bases for V and 9 bases for J; bases not matched to a gene: 5. Germline CDR1 and CDR2: SGHRS and YFSETQ. The CDR3 loop spans 12 amino acids. This sequence joins TRBV5-1 and TRBJ2-3; 7 nucleotides match TRBD2. The sequence was obtained from a human donor in good health (CMV status not recorded). Some clones in this sample may be carry-over from other donors' samples. What was sequenced was PBMCs. CDR3 DNA sequence: TGCGCCAGCAGCGGGACTACTGAGACGCAGTATTTT. Its protein is CASSGTTETQYF.